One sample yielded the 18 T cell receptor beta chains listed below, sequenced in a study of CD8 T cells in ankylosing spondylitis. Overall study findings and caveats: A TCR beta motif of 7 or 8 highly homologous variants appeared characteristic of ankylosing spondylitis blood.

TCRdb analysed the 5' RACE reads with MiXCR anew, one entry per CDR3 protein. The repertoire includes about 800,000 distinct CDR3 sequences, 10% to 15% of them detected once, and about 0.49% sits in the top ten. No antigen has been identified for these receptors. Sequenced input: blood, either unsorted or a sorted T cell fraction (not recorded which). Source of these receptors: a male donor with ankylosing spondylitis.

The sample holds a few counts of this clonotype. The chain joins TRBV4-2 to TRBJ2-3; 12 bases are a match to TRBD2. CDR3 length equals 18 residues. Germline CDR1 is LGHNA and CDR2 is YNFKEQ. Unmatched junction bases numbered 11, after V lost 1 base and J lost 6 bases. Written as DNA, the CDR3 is TGTGCCAGCAGCCAAGCCGGATCTAGCGGGAGGGCCGTCGATACGCAGTATTTT. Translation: CASSQAGSSGRAVDTQYF.

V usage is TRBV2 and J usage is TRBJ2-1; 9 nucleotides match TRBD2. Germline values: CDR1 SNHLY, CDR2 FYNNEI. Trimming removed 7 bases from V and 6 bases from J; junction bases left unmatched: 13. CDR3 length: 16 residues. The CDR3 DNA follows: TGTGCCAGCACCCAGAGTGGGACTAGCCGTGTCAATGAGCAGTTCTTC. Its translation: CASTQSGTSRVNEQFF.

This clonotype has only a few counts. The CDR3 is CASSVTGRTNAGELFF. CDR3 nucleotide sequence: TGTGCCAGCAGCGTAACCGGCAGGACAAACGCCGGGGAGCTGTTTTTT. V is TRBV9 and J is TRBJ2-2; D is perhaps TRBD1 (5 bases). Germline V lookup: CDR1 SGDLS, CDR2 YYNGEE. This CDR3 has 16 residues. V lost 1 base to trimming and J lost 6 bases, with 16 bases between them.

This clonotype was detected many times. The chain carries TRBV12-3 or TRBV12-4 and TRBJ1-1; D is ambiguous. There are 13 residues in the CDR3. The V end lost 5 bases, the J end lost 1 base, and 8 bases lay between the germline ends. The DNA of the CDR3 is TGTGCCAGCAGTCGACTTGGGAACACTGAAGCTTTCTTT. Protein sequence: CASSRLGNTEAFF.

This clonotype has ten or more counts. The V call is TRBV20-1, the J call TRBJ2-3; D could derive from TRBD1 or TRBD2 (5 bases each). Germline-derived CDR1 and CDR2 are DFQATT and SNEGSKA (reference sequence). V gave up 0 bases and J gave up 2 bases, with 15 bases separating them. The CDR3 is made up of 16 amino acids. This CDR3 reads CSARDRVERATDTQYF. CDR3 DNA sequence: TGCAGTGCTAGAGACAGGGTGGAGAGGGCCACAGATACGCAGTATTTT.

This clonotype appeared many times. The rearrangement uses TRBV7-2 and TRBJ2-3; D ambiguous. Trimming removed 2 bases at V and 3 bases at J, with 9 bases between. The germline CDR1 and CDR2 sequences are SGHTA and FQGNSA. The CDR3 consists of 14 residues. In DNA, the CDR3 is TGTGCCAGCAGCTTATTAGGGTCGACAGATACGCAGTATTTT. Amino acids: CASSLLGSTDTQYF.

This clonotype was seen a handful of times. The CDR3 loop reads CASSQEFRGQPQHF. CDR3 coding DNA: TGTGCCAGCAGCCAAGAGTTCAGGGGTCAGCCCCAGCATTTT. The rearrangement joins TRBV4-2 to TRBJ1-5; a possible D gene is TRBD1 (6 bases). The length of the CDR3 is 14 residues. V gave up 0 bases and J gave up 6 bases, with 9 bases separating them. CDR1 is LGHNA, CDR2 YNFKEQ, per germline.

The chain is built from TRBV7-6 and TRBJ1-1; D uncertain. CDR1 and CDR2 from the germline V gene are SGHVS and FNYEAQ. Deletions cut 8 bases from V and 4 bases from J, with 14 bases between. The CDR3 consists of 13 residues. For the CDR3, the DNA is TGTGCCAGCGGTTCGTATCCGGGCACTGAAGCTTTCTTT. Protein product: CASGSYPGTEAFF.

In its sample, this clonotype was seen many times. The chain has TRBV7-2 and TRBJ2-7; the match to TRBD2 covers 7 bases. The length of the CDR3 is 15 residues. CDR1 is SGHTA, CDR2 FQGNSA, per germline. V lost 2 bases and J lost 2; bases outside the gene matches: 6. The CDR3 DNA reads TGTGCCAGCAGCTTAAGGGCTAGCGGAACCTACGAGCAGTACTTC. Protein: CASSLRASGTYEQYF.

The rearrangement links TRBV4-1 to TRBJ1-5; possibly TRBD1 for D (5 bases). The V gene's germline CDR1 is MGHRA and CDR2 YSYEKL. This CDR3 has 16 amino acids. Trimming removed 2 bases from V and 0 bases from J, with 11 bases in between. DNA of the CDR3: TGCGCCAGCAGCCAAAGGGGCGGAGATAGCAATCAGCCCCAGCATTTT. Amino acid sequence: CASSQRGGDSNQPQHF.

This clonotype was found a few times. The CDR3 region is CASSVGNPHTDTQYF. The CDR3 region has the DNA TGTGCCAGCAGCGTAGGAAACCCGCACACAGATACGCAGTATTTT. The V call is TRBV9, the J call TRBJ2-3; D gene ambiguous. The germline CDR1 and CDR2 sequences are SGDLS and YYNGEE. This CDR3 is built from 15 residues. The germline V and J ends were trimmed by 0 bases and 2 bases, with 10 bases remaining between them.

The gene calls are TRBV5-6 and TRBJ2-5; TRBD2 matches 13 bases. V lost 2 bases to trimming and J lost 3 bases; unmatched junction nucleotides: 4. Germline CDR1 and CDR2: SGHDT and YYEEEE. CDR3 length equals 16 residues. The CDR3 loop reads CASSFRLAGGKETQYF. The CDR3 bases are TGTGCCAGCAGCTTCCGACTAGCGGGGGGTAAAGAGACCCAGTACTTC.

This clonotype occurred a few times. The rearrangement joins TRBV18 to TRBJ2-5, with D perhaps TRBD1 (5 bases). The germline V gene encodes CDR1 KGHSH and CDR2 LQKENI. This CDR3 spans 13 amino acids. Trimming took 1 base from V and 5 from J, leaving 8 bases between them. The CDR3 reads CASSPRQGETQYF. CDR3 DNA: TGTGCCAGCTCACCACGGCAGGGTGAGACCCAGTACTTC.

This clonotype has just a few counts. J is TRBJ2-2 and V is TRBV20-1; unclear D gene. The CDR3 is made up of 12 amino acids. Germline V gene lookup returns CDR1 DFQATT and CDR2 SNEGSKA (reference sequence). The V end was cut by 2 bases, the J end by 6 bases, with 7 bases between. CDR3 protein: CSARQAAGELFF. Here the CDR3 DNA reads TGCAGTGCTAGACAGGCGGCCGGGGAGCTGTTTTTT.

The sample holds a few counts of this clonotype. Written as DNA, the CDR3 is TGTGCCAGCAGCGAACGGCGGGCAGCTATTTACAATGAGCAGTTCTTC. This codes for CASSERRAAIYNEQFF. V is TRBV28 and J is TRBJ2-1; maybe TRBD2 (5 bases). V was shortened by 6 bases and J by 4 bases, with 19 bases between the two germline ends. Germline assignment: CDR1 MDHEN and CDR2 SYDVKM. The CDR3 is 16 residues long. The full variable domain, with the rest looked up from reference TRBV28 and TRBJ2-1, is DVKVTQSSRYLVKRTGEKVFLECVQDMDHENMFWYRQDPGLGLRLIYFSYDVKMKEKGDIPEGYSVSREKKERFSLILESASTNQTSMYLCASSERRAAIYNEQFFGPGTRLTVL.

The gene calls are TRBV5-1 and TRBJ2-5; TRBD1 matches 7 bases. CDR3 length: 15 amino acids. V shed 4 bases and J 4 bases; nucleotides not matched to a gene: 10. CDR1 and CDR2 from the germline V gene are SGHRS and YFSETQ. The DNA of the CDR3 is TGCGCCAGCAGCCTGCAGGGGGATAGGAGAGAGACCCAGTACTTC. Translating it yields CASSLQGDRRETQYF.

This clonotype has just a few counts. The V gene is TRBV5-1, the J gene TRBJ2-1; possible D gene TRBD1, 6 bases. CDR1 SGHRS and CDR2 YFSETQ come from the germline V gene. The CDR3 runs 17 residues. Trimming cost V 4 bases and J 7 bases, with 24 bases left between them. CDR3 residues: CASSPRQAGLNGNEQFF. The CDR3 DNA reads TGCGCCAGCAGCCCGCGACAGGCTGGCCTCAATGGGAATGAGCAGTTCTTC.

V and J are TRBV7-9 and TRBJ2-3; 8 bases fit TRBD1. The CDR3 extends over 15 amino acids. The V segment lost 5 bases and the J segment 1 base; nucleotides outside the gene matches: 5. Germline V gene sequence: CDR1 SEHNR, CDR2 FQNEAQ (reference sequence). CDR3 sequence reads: CASSNPDRGTDTQYF. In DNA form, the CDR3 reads TGTGCCAGCAGCAACCCGGACAGGGGCACAGATACGCAGTATTTT.